This paragraph covers one T cell receptor (beta chain) sequence. Antigen: not known. The data stem from a study of cytomegalovirus exposure and HLA in healthy donors. Study-wide results and caveats: Presence/absence analyses took donor sequencing depth as roughly uniform. The study dropped some indistinguishable V segments, TRBV6-2 and TRBV6-3 among them.

60 Vbeta and 13 Jbeta primers were used in PCR. Using immunoSEQ multiplex PCR, the repertoire was profiled, and TCRdb retains in-frame clones only, with some absent. The data show about 130,000 clones, over 70% seen once. Germline V CDR1 and CDR2: KGHSH, LQKENI. Trimming cost V 1 base and J 3 bases, with 7 bases left between them. This CDR3 is built from 14 residues. The chain links TRBV18 to TRBJ2-1; maybe TRBD2 (6 bases). The sequence derives from a woman between 40 and 55 years old in good health and CMV-seronegative. The sequenced material came from PBMCs. The CDR3 is CASSPRGDYNEQFF. Written as DNA, the CDR3 is TGTGCCAGCTCACCACGGGGGGACTACAATGAGCAGTTCTTC.